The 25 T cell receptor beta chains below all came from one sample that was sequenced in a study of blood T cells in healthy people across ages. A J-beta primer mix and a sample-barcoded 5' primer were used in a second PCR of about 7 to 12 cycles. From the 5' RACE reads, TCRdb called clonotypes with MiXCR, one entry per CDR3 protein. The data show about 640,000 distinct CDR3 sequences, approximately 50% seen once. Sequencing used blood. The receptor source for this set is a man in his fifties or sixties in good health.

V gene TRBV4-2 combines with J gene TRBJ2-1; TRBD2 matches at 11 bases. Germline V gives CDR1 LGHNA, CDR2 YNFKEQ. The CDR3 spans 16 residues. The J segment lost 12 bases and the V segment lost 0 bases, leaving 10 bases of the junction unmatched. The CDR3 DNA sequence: TGTGCCAGCAGCCAAGATGAACTAGCGGGGGCCCTTGGGCAGTTCTTC. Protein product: CASSQDELAGALGQFF.

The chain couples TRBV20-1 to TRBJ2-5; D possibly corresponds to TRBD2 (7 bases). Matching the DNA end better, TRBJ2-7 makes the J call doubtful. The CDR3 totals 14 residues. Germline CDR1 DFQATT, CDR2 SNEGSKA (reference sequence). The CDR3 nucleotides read TGCAGTGCTAGAGGGCTACGGGGGGCGGGCGAGCAGTACTTC. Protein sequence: CSARGLRGAGEQYF.

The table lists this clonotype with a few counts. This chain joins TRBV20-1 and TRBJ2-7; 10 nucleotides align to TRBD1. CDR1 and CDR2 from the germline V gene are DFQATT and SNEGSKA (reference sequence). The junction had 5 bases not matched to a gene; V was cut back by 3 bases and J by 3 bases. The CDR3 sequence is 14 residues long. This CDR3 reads CSARPGQGFYEQYF. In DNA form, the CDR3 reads TGCAGTGCTAGGCCGGGACAGGGGTTCTACGAGCAGTACTTC.

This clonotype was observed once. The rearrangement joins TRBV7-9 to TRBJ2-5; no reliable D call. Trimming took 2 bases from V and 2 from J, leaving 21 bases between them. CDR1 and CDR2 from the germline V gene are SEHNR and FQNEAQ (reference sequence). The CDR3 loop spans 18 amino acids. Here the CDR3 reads CASSLSSAFDPLQETQYF. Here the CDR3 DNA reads TGTGCCAGCAGCTTATCGAGTGCCTTCGACCCCCTTCAAGAGACCCAGTACTTC.

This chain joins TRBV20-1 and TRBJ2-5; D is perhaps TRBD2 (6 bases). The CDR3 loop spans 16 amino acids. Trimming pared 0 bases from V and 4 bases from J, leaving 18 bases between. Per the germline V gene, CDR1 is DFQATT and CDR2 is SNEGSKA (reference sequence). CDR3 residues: CSARDLGGAVVETQYF. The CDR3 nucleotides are TGCAGTGCTAGAGATCTCGGCGGGGCCGTAGTAGAGACCCAGTACTTC.

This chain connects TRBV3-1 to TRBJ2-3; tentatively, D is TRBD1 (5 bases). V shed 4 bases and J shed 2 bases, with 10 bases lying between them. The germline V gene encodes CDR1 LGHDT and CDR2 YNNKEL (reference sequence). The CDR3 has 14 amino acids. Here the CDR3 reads CASSLTAVTDTQYF. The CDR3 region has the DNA TGTGCCAGCAGCCTGACAGCAGTCACAGATACGCAGTATTTT.

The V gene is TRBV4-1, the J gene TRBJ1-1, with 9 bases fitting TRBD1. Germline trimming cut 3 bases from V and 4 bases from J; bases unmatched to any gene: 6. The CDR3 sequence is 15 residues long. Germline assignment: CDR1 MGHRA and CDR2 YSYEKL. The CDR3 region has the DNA TGCGCCAGCAGCCACCGGGACAGGGAGGTCACTGAAGCTTTCTTT. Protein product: CASSHRDREVTEAFF.

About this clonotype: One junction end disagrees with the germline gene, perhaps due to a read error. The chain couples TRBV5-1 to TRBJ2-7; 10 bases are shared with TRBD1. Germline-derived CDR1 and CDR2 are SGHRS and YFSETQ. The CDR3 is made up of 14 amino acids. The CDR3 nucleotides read TGCGCCAGCAGCGACGGGACAGGGGCCTACGGGCAGTACTTC. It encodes CASSDGTGAYGQYF.

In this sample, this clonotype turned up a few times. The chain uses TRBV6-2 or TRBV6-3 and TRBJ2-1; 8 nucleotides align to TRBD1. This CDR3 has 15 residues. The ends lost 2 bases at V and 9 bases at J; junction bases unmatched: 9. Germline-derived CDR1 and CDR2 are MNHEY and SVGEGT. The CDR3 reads CASSYPPGTGSEQFF. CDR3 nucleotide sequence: TGTGCCAGCAGTTACCCGCCCGGGACAGGCAGTGAGCAGTTCTTC.

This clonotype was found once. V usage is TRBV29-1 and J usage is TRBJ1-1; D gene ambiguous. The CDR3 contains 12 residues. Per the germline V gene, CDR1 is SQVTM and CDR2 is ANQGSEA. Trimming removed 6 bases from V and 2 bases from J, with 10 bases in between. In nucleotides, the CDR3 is TGCAGCGTAACCGGAGTTAACACTGAAGCTTTCTTT. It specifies CSVTGVNTEAFF. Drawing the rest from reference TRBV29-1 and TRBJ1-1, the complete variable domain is SAVISQKPSRDICQRGTSLTIQCQVDSQVTMMFWYRQQPGQSLTLIATANQGSEATYESGFVIDKFPISRPNLTFSTLTVSNMSPEDSSIYLCSVTGVNTEAFFGQGTRLTVV.

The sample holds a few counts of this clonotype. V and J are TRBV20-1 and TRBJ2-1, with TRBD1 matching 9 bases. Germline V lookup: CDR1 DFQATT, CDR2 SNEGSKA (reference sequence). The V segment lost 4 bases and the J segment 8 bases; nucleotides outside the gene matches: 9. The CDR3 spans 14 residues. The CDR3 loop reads CSATSGQGIDEQFF. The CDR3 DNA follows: TGCAGTGCTACCTCCGGACAGGGGATTGATGAGCAGTTCTTC.

As DNA, the CDR3 is TGTGCCAGCAGCTTAGCACAGGGAAGGATTTGGGGCTACACCTTC. This sequence encodes CASSLAQGRIWGYTF. The rearrangement uses TRBV7-2 and TRBJ1-2; the D gene is possibly TRBD1 (6 bases). Germline CDR1 is SGHTA and CDR2 is FQGNSA. Trimming stripped 0 bases from V and 8 bases from J, with 16 bases between. This CDR3 contains 15 residues.

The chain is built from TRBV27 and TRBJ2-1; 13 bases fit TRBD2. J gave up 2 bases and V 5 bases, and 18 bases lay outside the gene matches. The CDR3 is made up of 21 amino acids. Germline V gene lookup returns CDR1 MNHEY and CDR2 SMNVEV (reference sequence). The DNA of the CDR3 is TGTGCCAGCAGTCCGGGACAGGGGGAAACTAGCGGGGGGGCCGCCTACAATGAGCAGTTCTTC. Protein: CASSPGQGETSGGAAYNEQFF.

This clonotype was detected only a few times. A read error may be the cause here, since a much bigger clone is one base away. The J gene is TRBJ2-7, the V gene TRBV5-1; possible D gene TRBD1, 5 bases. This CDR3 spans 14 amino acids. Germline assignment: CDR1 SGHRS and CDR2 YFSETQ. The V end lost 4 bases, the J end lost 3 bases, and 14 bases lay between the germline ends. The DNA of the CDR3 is TGCGCCAGCAGCGTGGAGCAGGGCTACTACGAGCAGTACTTC. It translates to CASSVEQGYYEQYF. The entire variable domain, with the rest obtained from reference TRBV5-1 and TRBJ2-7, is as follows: KAGVTQTPRYLIKTRGQQVTLSCSPISGHRSVSWYQQTPGQGLQFLFEYFSETQRNKGNFPGRFSGRQFSNSRSEMNVSTLELGDSALYLCASSVEQGYYEQYFGPGTRLTVT.

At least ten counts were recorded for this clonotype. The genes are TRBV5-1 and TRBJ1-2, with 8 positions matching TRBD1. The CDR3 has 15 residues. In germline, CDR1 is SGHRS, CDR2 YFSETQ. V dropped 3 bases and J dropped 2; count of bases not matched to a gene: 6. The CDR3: CASSSGQAVNYGYTF. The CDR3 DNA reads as TGCGCCAGCAGCTCGGGACAGGCCGTGAACTATGGCTACACCTTC.

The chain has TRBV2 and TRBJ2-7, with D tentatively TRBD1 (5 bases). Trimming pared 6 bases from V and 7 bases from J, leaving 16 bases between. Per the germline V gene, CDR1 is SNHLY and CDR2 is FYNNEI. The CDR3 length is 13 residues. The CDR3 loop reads CASSRDDYNEQYF. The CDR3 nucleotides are TGTGCCAGCAGCAGGGATGATTACAATGAGCAGTACTTC.

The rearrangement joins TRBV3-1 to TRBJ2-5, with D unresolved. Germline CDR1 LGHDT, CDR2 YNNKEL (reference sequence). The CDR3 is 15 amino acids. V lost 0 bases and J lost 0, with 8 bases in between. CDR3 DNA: TGTGCCAGCAGCCAAGATTTGGGGTACCAAGAGACCCAGTACTTC. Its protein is CASSQDLGYQETQYF.

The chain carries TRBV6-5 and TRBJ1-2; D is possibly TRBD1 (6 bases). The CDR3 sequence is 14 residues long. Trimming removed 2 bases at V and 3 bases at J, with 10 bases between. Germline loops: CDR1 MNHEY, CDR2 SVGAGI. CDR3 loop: CASSYGGHYYGYTF. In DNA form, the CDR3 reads TGTGCCAGCAGTTACGGGGGGCACTACTATGGCTACACCTTC.

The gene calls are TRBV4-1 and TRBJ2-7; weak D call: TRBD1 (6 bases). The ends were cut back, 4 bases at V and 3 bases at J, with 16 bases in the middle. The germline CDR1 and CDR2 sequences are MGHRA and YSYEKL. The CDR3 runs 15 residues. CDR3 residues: CASSPGDTLNYEQYF. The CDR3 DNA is TGCGCCAGCAGCCCTGGGGACACTCTTAACTACGAGCAGTACTTC.

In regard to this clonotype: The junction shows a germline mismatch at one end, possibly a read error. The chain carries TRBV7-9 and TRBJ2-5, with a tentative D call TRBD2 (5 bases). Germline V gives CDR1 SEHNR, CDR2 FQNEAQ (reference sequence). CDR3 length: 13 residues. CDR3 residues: CATTDPRWETLYF. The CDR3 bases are TGTGCCACCACGGACCCCCGGTGGGAGACCCTGTACTTC.

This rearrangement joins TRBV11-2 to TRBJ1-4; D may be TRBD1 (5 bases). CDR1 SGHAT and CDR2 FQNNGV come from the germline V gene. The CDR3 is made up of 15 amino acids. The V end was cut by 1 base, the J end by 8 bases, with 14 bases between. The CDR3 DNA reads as TGTGCCAGCAGCTTAGGGGCAGGGCCGGGAGAAAAACTGTTTTTT. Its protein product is CASSLGAGPGEKLFF.

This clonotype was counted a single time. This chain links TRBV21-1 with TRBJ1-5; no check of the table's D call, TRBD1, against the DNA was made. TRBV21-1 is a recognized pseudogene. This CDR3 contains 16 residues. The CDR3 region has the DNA TGTGCCAGCAGCAAAGGGGGGACAGGGGGTAGTCAGCCCCAGCATTTT. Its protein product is CASSKGGTGGSQPQHF.

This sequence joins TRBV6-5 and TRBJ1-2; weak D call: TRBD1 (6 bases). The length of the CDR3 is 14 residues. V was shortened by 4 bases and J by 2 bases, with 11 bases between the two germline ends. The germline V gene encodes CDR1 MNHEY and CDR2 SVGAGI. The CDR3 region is CASSSGVGNYGYTF. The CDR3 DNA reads TGTGCCAGCAGTTCAGGGGTAGGAAACTATGGCTACACCTTC.

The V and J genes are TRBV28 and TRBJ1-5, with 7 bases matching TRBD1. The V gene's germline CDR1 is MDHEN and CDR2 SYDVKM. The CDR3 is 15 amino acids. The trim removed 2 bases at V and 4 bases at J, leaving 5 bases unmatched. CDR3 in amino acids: CASSLGGGLNQPQHF. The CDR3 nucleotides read TGTGCCAGCAGTTTAGGAGGGGGCCTAAATCAGCCCCAGCATTTT.

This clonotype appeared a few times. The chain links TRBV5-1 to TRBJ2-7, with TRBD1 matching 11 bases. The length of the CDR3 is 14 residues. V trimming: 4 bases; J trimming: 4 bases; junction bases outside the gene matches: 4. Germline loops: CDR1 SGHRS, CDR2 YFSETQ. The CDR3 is CASSDRDRGYEQYF. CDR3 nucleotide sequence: TGCGCCAGCAGCGACCGGGACAGGGGGTACGAGCAGTACTTC.